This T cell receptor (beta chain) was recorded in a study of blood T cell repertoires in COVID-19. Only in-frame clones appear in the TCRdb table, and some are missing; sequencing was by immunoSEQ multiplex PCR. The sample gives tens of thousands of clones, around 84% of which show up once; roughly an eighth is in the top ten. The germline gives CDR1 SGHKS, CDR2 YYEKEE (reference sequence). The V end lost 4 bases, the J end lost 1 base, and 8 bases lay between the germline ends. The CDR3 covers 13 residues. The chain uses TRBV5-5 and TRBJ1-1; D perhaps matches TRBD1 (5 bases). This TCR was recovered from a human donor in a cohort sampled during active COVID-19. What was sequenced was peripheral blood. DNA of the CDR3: TGTGCCAGCAGCCGTCAGGGGAACACTGAAGCTTTCTTT. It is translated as CASSRQGNTEAFF.